The 26 T cell receptor beta chains below were found in one sample sequenced in a study of cytomegalovirus exposure and HLA in healthy donors. Primers for the PCR totalled 60 Vbeta and 13 Jbeta. This table comes from immunoSEQ multiplex PCR, and its TCRdb copy is limited to in-frame clones, with some not included. Of approximately 140,000 clones in the sample, approximately 70% are singletons; the top ten hold approximately 15%. Material for sequencing was PBMCs. The receptor set was obtained from a human donor in good health.

This chain uses TRBV2 with TRBJ1-5; no definite D call. This CDR3 has 13 amino acids. V gave up 6 bases and J gave up 1 base, with 7 bases separating them. The germline V gene encodes CDR1 SNHLY and CDR2 FYNNEI. The CDR3 DNA reads TGTGCCAGCAGGCCACAAAGCAATCAGCCCCAGCATTTT. This sequence encodes CASRPQSNQPQHF.

CDR3 nucleotide sequence: TGTGCCAGCAGGAAGCTCGGGGGGGTAGGAGGCTACACCTTC. As protein: CASRKLGGVGGYTF. The chain couples TRBV13 to TRBJ1-2, with a possible D match to TRBD1 (5 bases). Trimming cost V 6 bases and J 8 bases, with 19 bases left between them. The CDR3 spans 14 residues. Germline V gives CDR1 PRHDT, CDR2 FYEKMQ (reference sequence).

This CDR3 is CASSGGGQKTQYF. In DNA, the CDR3 is TGTGCCAGCAGCGGGGGGGGCCAGAAGACCCAGTACTTC. The rearrangement links TRBV13 to TRBJ2-5, with D possibly matching TRBD2 (7 bases). Trimming stripped 5 bases from V and 6 bases from J, with 13 bases between. Germline loops: CDR1 PRHDT, CDR2 FYEKMQ (reference sequence). This CDR3 is 13 amino acids long.

CDR3 amino acids: CASSYSLEEAFF. In DNA, the CDR3 is TGTGCCAGCAGTTACTCTCTCGAGGAAGCTTTCTTT. The rearrangement links TRBV6-6 to TRBJ1-1; D uncertain. The CDR3 has 12 residues. V gave up 0 bases and J gave up 8 bases, with 7 bases separating them. Germline V gene data show CDR1 as MNHNY and CDR2 as SVGAGI (reference sequence).

This chain's CDR3 is CASSGALYGYTF. In nucleotides, the CDR3 is TGTGCCAGCAGTGGGGCCCTCTATGGCTACACCTTC. The chain has TRBV6-1 and TRBJ1-2; unclear D gene. Trimming cost V 4 bases and J 4 bases, with 7 bases left between them. This CDR3 spans 12 amino acids. The germline V gene encodes CDR1 MNHNS and CDR2 SASEGT.

The chain joins TRBV7-9 to TRBJ2-2; D remains ambiguous. Trimming shortened V by 2 bases and J by 0 bases, and 10 bases separated the two germline ends. The germline CDR1 and CDR2 sequences are SEHNR and FQNEAQ (reference sequence). This CDR3 spans 16 amino acids. The CDR3 DNA sequence: TGTGCCAGCAGCTTATATTCGCTAGCGAACACCGGGGAGCTGTTTTTT. Translation gives CASSLYSLANTGELFF.

The chain combines TRBV6-1 with TRBJ2-5, with 13 nucleotides matching TRBD2. The end of the DNA aligns better with TRBJ2-7, so the J call may be wrong. The CDR3 has 14 residues. Looked up from germline, CDR1 is MNHNS and CDR2 is SASEGT. CDR3 in DNA: TGTGCCAGCAGAGGACTAGCGGGAGTAGACGAGCAGTACTTC. Translated, it gives CASRGLAGVDEQYF.

The CDR3 sequence: CASSSLAGVTDTQYF. The CDR3 region has the DNA TGTGCCAGCAGTTCCCTAGCGGGGGTCACAGATACGCAGTATTTT. The rearrangement links TRBV28 to TRBJ2-3, with 10 bases fitting TRBD2. CDR1 MDHEN and CDR2 SYDVKM come from the germline V gene. The CDR3 runs 15 residues. V lost 4 bases, J lost 2 bases, and 3 bases stayed unmatched.

The chain joins TRBV2 to TRBJ2-3; D is unresolved. CDR3 length equals 14 residues. V was clipped by 2 bases and J by 3 bases, with 9 bases between them. From germline, CDR1 is SNHLY and CDR2 FYNNEI. CDR3 DNA sequence: TGTGCCAGCAGTGAACTTGGAGAAACAGATACGCAGTATTTT. Its translation is CASSELGETDTQYF. The full variable domain, its missing parts supplied by reference TRBV2 and TRBJ2-3, is EPEVTQTPSHQVTQMGQEVILRCVPISNHLYFYWYRQILGQKVEFLVSFYNNEISEKSEIFDDQFSVERPDGSNFTLKIRSTKLEDSAMYFCASSELGETDTQYFGPGTRLTVL.

This chain uses TRBV10-2 with TRBJ2-7, with a tentative D call TRBD1 (7 bases). This CDR3 has 12 amino acids. The V end lost 4 bases, the J end lost 6 bases, and 10 bases lay between the germline ends. Germline-derived CDR1 and CDR2 are WSHSY and SAAADI. The CDR3 DNA follows: TGCGCCAGCAGTGTTCAGGGGGGCGAGCAGTACTTC. Its translation: CASSVQGGEQYF.

The chain recombines TRBV6-1 with TRBJ1-2; the D gene is possibly TRBD1 (6 bases). CDR1 MNHNS and CDR2 SASEGT come from the germline V gene. V gave up 9 bases and J gave up 5 bases, with 19 bases separating them. This CDR3 spans 14 amino acids. CDR3 sequence: CARGTRGGEYGYTF. DNA of the CDR3: TGTGCCAGGGGGACCAGAGGGGGGGAGTATGGCTACACCTTC.

The chain employs TRBV19 and TRBJ2-5; TRBD1 matches 12 bases. The CDR3 length is 14 residues. The V segment lost 9 bases and the J segment 5 bases; nucleotides outside the gene matches: 7. Per germline, CDR1 LNHDA and CDR2 SQIVND (reference sequence). The chain's CDR3 is CASRDRGRGETQYF. The DNA for the CDR3 is TGTGCCAGCCGGGACAGGGGGCGAGGGGAGACCCAGTACTTC. The whole variable domain, remainder taken from reference TRBV19 and TRBJ2-5, is DGGITQSPKYLFRKEGQNVTLSCEQNLNHDAMYWYRQDPGQGLRLIYYSQIVNDFQKGDIAEGYSVSREKKESFPLTVTSAQKNPTAFYLCASRDRGRGETQYFGPGTRLLVL.

This clone was counted only a few times. The V gene is TRBV7-2, the J gene TRBJ2-7; a weak D match, TRBD1 (5 bases). The V and J ends lost 5 bases and 7 bases respectively, with 18 bases between them. Germline V gene sequence: CDR1 SGHTA, CDR2 FQGNSA. The CDR3 sequence is 14 residues long. As DNA, the CDR3 is TGTGCCAGCAGCCTAGGCGGACACCCCGGTGAGCAGTACTTC. Translation gives CASSLGGHPGEQYF.

This clone has more than one count but fewer than ten. The chain employs TRBV19 and TRBJ2-1, with 8 bases identical to TRBD2. Trimming removed 2 bases from V and 1 base from J; junction bases left unmatched: 7. CDR1 and CDR2 from the germline V gene are LNHDA and SQIVND (reference sequence). This CDR3 has 17 amino acids. The CDR3 DNA is TGTGCCAGTAGTATACGGGGGGGCTCGAGGTCCTACAATGAGCAGTTCTTC. This codes for CASSIRGGSRSYNEQFF.

V gene TRBV29-1 combines with J gene TRBJ1-2; 10 nucleotides match TRBD1. Germline V CDR1 and CDR2: SQVTM, ANQGSEA. The CDR3 runs 12 residues. V shed 7 bases, J shed 6 bases, and the junction held 5 bases outside the gene matches. This CDR3 reads CSGGQGQDGYTF. The CDR3 bases are TGCAGCGGGGGACAGGGGCAAGATGGCTACACCTTC.

The chain links TRBV27 to TRBJ2-7; TRBD2 matches 12 bases. The CDR3 is 15 amino acids. The germline gives CDR1 MNHEY, CDR2 SMNVEV (reference sequence). The V segment lost 3 bases and the J segment 5 bases; nucleotides outside the gene matches: 5. The CDR3 region is CASSLGRLAGDEQYF. The CDR3 DNA follows: TGTGCCAGCAGTTTGGGGAGACTAGCGGGAGACGAGCAGTACTTC.

This chain uses TRBV11-2 with TRBJ1-1; possibly TRBD1 for D (6 bases). The CDR3 length is 17 residues. V shed 0 bases and J shed 5 bases, with 19 bases lying between them. The V gene's germline CDR1 is SGHAT and CDR2 FQNNGV. The CDR3 protein is CASSLDRFRQGRTEAFF. CDR3 nucleotide sequence: TGTGCCAGCAGCTTAGATCGTTTCCGTCAGGGGCGGACTGAAGCTTTCTTT.

The chain recombines TRBV4-1 with TRBJ2-7; 7 positions agree with TRBD2. CDR3 length equals 15 residues. V lost 0 bases to trimming and J lost 6 bases; unmatched junction nucleotides: 8. CDR1 MGHRA and CDR2 YSYEKL come from the germline V gene. The CDR3 DNA follows: TGCGCCAGCAGCCAAGATGGTGGGAGGGCCTGCGAGCAGTACTTC. Protein sequence: CASSQDGGRACEQYF.

This clone has more than one count but fewer than ten. The V gene is TRBV5-1, the J gene TRBJ1-4; D is perhaps TRBD1 (5 bases). The CDR3 consists of 13 residues. In germline, CDR1 is SGHRS, CDR2 YFSETQ. The V and J ends lost 0 bases and 9 bases respectively, with 9 bases between them. The CDR3 is CASSLEGVQKLFF. The DNA for the CDR3 is TGCGCCAGCAGCTTGGAAGGGGTTCAAAAACTGTTTTTT.

The chain recombines TRBV19 with TRBJ2-3; 7 bases map to TRBD2. The trim removed 3 bases at V and 3 bases at J, leaving 6 bases unmatched. CDR1 is LNHDA and CDR2 is SQIVND in the germline V gene (reference sequence). This CDR3 has 15 residues. CDR3 loop: CASSIGGGETDTQYF. The DNA for the CDR3 is TGTGCCAGTAGTATTGGGGGAGGGGAAACAGATACGCAGTATTTT.

The CDR3 reads CASSGGTGGSSYEQYF. DNA of the CDR3: TGCGCCAGCAGCGGCGGGACAGGAGGATCCTCCTACGAGCAGTACTTC. V and J are TRBV5-1 and TRBJ2-7; TRBD1 matches 8 bases. This CDR3 is 16 amino acids long. Germline lookup yields CDR1 SGHRS and CDR2 YFSETQ. V dropped 4 bases and J dropped 0; count of bases not matched to a gene: 9.

The rearrangement joins TRBV6-5 to TRBJ1-1, with 9 bases aligning to TRBD1. Trimming cost V 2 bases and J 5 bases; bases outside gene matches: 6. Germline lookup yields CDR1 MNHEY and CDR2 SVGAGI. This CDR3 region has 15 residues. The CDR3 loop is CASSYRGTGRTEAFF. The CDR3 DNA is TGTGCCAGCAGTTACCGTGGGACAGGGAGGACTGAAGCTTTCTTT.

The genes are TRBV27 and TRBJ2-1; D gene uncertain. The CDR3 contains 14 residues. The V end lost 5 bases, the J end lost 1 base, and 9 bases lay between the germline ends. The V gene's germline CDR1 is MNHEY and CDR2 SMNVEV (reference sequence). CDR3 DNA sequence: TGTGCCAGCAGTCCCAGGCAATCCTACAATGAGCAGTTCTTC. It specifies CASSPRQSYNEQFF.

V usage is TRBV13 and J usage is TRBJ2-1; D uncertain. Germline V gives CDR1 PRHDT, CDR2 FYEKMQ (reference sequence). V lost 2 bases and J lost 4, with 3 bases in between. This CDR3 is 12 amino acids long. CDR3 sequence reads: CASSLRYNEQFF. CDR3 nucleotides: TGTGCCAGCAGCTTACGGTACAATGAGCAGTTCTTC. The variable domain in full, completed from reference TRBV13 and TRBJ2-1, reads AAGVIQSPRHLIKEKRETATLKCYPIPRHDTVYWYQQGPGQDPQFLISFYEKMQSDKGSIPDRFSAQQFSDYHSELNMSSLELGDSALYFCASSLRYNEQFFGPGTRLTVL.

The chain recombines TRBV2 with TRBJ2-3; 8 nucleotides line up with TRBD2. Germline-derived CDR1 and CDR2 are SNHLY and FYNNEI. The junction had 5 bases not matched to a gene; V was cut back by 6 bases and J by 0 bases. The CDR3 consists of 15 residues. CDR3 amino acids: CASSRTSPSTDTQYF. The CDR3, as DNA: TGTGCCAGCAGCCGGACTAGCCCTAGCACAGATACGCAGTATTTT.

This clone showed up just a few times. The chain is built from TRBV4-1 and TRBJ2-3; TRBD1 matches at 7 bases. Per the germline V gene, CDR1 is MGHRA and CDR2 is YSYEKL. J was trimmed by 5 bases and V by 3 bases; bases with no gene match: 5. The length of the CDR3 is 14 residues. The CDR3 sequence: CASSQTTGVDTQYF. In DNA, the CDR3 is TGCGCCAGCAGCCAGACCACAGGGGTAGATACGCAGTATTTT.